This TCR beta chain was identified during a study of tumor-infiltrating lymphocytes in oesophageal squamous cell carcinoma. TCRdb passed the PCR reads through MiXCR, listing each CDR3 protein once. Found here are under 20,000 distinct CDR3 sequences, around 44% of them singletons; the top ten hold 29%. The sequence was obtained from a male donor with esophageal squamous cell carcinoma. Sample: esophageal tumor tissue.

DNA for the CDR3: TGTGCCAGCAGCTTCCTGGGTAGGGATGAGCAGTTCTTC. It is translated as CASSFLGRDEQFF. This chain connects TRBV7-3 to TRBJ2-3; D is uncertain. The closer fit of TRBJ2-1 to the DNA end suggests the J call may be wrong. This CDR3 contains 13 residues. Germline CDR1 is SGHTA and CDR2 is FQGTGA.